This T cell receptor beta chain is from a study of cytomegalovirus exposure and HLA in healthy donors. Study-level findings and limits: There were around 160 TCR beta chains listed as cytomegalovirus-associated. A cluster of highly shared sequence variants was likely a sequencing artifact. Most CMV-associated TCR beta chains appeared HLA-restricted in a later analysis.

In the PCR, 60 Vbeta and 13 Jbeta primers were used. Only in-frame clones appear in the TCRdb table, and some are missing; sequencing was by immunoSEQ multiplex PCR. The profile covers fewer than 200,000 clones, with approximately 78% appearing a single time and 1.5% to 2% taken by the ten largest. Details on this clone: What it binds is not known.

The V end lost 3 bases, the J end lost 0 bases, and 11 bases lay between the germline ends. Germline CDR1 and CDR2: ENHRY and SYGVKD. The CDR3 runs to 15 residues. The TCR sequence derives from a young woman in good health and CMV-seronegative. The V gene is TRBV10-3, the J gene TRBJ1-1; a possible D gene is TRBD1 (6 bases). Input material: PBMCs. The CDR3 DNA reads TGTGCCATCAGTGAATGGGACACGTTGAACACTGAAGCTTTCTTT. This codes for CAISEWDTLNTEAFF.